The next 14 T cell receptor beta chains were all read from a single sample in a study of blood T cell repertoires in COVID-19. Sequenced by immunoSEQ multiplex PCR; TCRdb stores in-frame clones only, minus some. Of 200,000 to 300,000 clones listed, 85% to 90% are singletons. What was sequenced was peripheral blood. Source of these receptors: a man aged 55 to 69 with acute or convalescent COVID-19.

The J gene is TRBJ1-4, the V gene TRBV7-8; 8 bases match TRBD1. The ends lost 3 bases at V and 8 bases at J; junction bases unmatched: 8. Germline V gene data show CDR1 as SGHVS and CDR2 as FQNEAQ. The CDR3 runs to 15 residues. The CDR3 bases are TGTGCCAGCAGCTTGTCACAGGGGGTCGGGGAAAAACTGTTTTTT. Translated, it gives CASSLSQGVGEKLFF. The full variable domain, its missing parts supplied by reference TRBV7-8 and TRBJ1-4, is GAGVSQSPRYKVAKRGQDVALRCDPISGHVSLFWYQQALGQGPEFLTYFQNEAQLDKSGLPSDRFFAERPEGSVSTLKIQRTQQEDSAVYLCASSLSQGVGEKLFFGSGTQLSVL.

This chain connects TRBV5-1 to TRBJ1-3; TRBD1 is a possible D gene (5 bases). This CDR3 region has 13 residues. With 8 bases removed from V and 3 bases from J, the gap between germline ends came to 12 bases. Germline values: CDR1 SGHRS, CDR2 YFSETQ. Here the CDR3 reads CASGGANGNTIYF. The CDR3 DNA sequence: TGCGCCAGTGGTGGGGCGAATGGAAACACCATATATTTT. Full variable domain (outside the CDR3, taken from reference TRBV5-1 and TRBJ1-3): KAGVTQTPRYLIKTRGQQVTLSCSPISGHRSVSWYQQTPGQGLQFLFEYFSETQRNKGNFPGRFSGRQFSNSRSEMNVSTLELGDSALYLCASGGANGNTIYFGEGSWLTVV.

V gene TRBV14 combines with J gene TRBJ2-1, with 8 bases fitting TRBD2. Germline trimming cut 1 base from V and 6 bases from J; bases unmatched to any gene: 2. Looked up from germline, CDR1 is SGHDN and CDR2 is FVKESK. The CDR3 is 14 amino acids. In DNA form, the CDR3 reads TGTGCCAGCAGCCAAGCGGGAGGGGGCAATGAGCAGTTCTTC. This sequence encodes CASSQAGGGNEQFF.

This chain links TRBV29-1 with TRBJ1-4, with D unresolved. The CDR3 covers 13 residues. Deletions cut 3 bases from V and 7 bases from J, with 12 bases between. Germline V lookup: CDR1 SQVTM, CDR2 ANQGSEA. CDR3: CSVDMASGEKLFF. CDR3 in DNA: TGCAGCGTTGACATGGCCAGCGGTGAAAAACTGTTTTTT. Using reference TRBV29-1 and TRBJ1-4 for the parts outside the CDR3, the full variable domain is SAVISQKPSRDICQRGTSLTIQCQVDSQVTMMFWYRQQPGQSLTLIATANQGSEATYESGFVIDKFPISRPNLTFSTLTVSNMSPEDSSIYLCSVDMASGEKLFFGSGTQLSVL.

The chain couples TRBV7-3 to TRBJ2-3, with TRBD2 matching over 7 bases. Germline CDR1 SGHTA, CDR2 FQGTGA. The CDR3 extends over 13 amino acids. The ends lost 8 bases at V and 2 bases at J; junction bases unmatched: 4. The CDR3 DNA is TGTGCCAGCCAAGCGGGACCCACAGATACGCAGTATTTT. It yields the protein CASQAGPTDTQYF.

CDR3 protein: CASSQGQTEAFF. The CDR3 DNA reads TGCGCCAGCAGCCAAGGGCAGACTGAAGCTTTCTTT. J is TRBJ1-1 and V is TRBV4-3; D remains unclear. The CDR3 consists of 12 residues. Germline loops: CDR1 LGHNA, CDR2 YSLEER. V lost 1 base and J 5 bases, leaving 5 bases between the germline ends.

The chain combines TRBV5-1 with TRBJ1-3; D is undetermined. Trimming left V 4 bases short and J 0 bases short, with 11 bases between. The germline V gene encodes CDR1 SGHRS and CDR2 YFSETQ. The CDR3 is made up of 15 amino acids. Here the CDR3 reads CASSRPEGSGNTIYF. The CDR3 nucleotides are TGCGCCAGCAGCCGACCCGAGGGCTCTGGAAACACCATATATTTT.

The V and J genes are TRBV6-2 or TRBV6-3 and TRBJ2-1, with 10 bases lining up with TRBD2. This CDR3 comprises 16 residues. The V and J ends lost 2 bases and 5 bases, in that order; junction bases with no gene match: 6. Germline V gene sequence: CDR1 MNHEY, CDR2 SVGEGT. The CDR3 spells CASSYVLAGTDNEQFF. Here the CDR3 DNA reads TGTGCCAGCAGTTACGTACTAGCGGGGACTGACAATGAGCAGTTCTTC.

The chain joins TRBV13 to TRBJ2-2, with TRBD1 identical over 7 bases. This CDR3 has 13 residues. Germline V gene sequence: CDR1 PRHDT, CDR2 FYEKMQ (reference sequence). The J segment lost 5 bases and the V segment lost 4 bases, leaving 1 base of the junction unmatched. The CDR3 spells CASSSDRTGELFF. The CDR3 DNA reads TGTGCCAGCAGCTCGGACAGGACCGGGGAGCTGTTTTTT.

The chain has TRBV7-2 and TRBJ2-4; 8 nucleotides match TRBD1. The CDR3 length is 15 residues. The V gene end was trimmed by 5 bases and the J gene end by 7 bases; junction bases not matched to a gene: 10. CDR1 and CDR2 from the germline V gene are SGHTA and FQGNSA. DNA of the CDR3: TGTGCCAGCAGCCCCAAGACACAGGGGGTGAACATTCAGTACTTC. Its translation is CASSPKTQGVNIQYF.

The chain links TRBV7-9 to TRBJ2-7; D remains ambiguous. The CDR3 extends over 11 amino acids. V was pared by 2 bases and J by 13 bases, with 12 bases between. Germline V gives CDR1 SEHNR, CDR2 FQNEAQ (reference sequence). This chain's CDR3 is CASSLNDMIYF. The CDR3 coding sequence is TGTGCCAGCAGCTTAAACGACATGATTTACTTC.

This sequence joins TRBV6-5 and TRBJ1-5; 8 bases are shared with TRBD1. This CDR3 has 13 amino acids. The V and J ends lost 7 bases and 5 bases, in that order; junction bases with no gene match: 4. Germline V gene data show CDR1 as MNHEY and CDR2 as SVGAGI. The CDR3 protein is CASIGQGYQPQHF. The DNA of the CDR3 is TGTGCCAGCATAGGACAGGGCTATCAGCCCCAGCATTTT.

The chain is built from TRBV19 and TRBJ1-1; D is possibly TRBD1 (6 bases). The CDR3 consists of 12 residues. Germline CDR1 is LNHDA and CDR2 is SQIVND (reference sequence). The V and J ends lost 4 bases and 7 bases respectively, with 10 bases between them. The CDR3 spells CASSKQGFEAFF. CDR3 nucleotides: TGTGCCAGTAGTAAACAGGGATTTGAAGCTTTCTTT.

The rearrangement links TRBV5-1 to TRBJ2-2; 11 bases fit TRBD2. This CDR3 is built from 16 residues. The J segment lost 5 bases and the V segment lost 5 bases, leaving 8 bases of the junction unmatched. In germline, CDR1 is SGHRS, CDR2 YFSETQ. CDR3: CASRLLAGGETGELFF. The CDR3 DNA reads as TGCGCCAGCAGACTGTTAGCGGGAGGGGAAACCGGGGAGCTGTTTTTT.